Presented here are 14 T cell receptor beta chains from one specimen sequenced in a study of cytomegalovirus exposure and HLA in healthy donors. Primers: 60 Vbeta forward and 13 Jbeta reverse. Using immunoSEQ multiplex PCR, the repertoire was profiled, and TCRdb retains in-frame clones only, with some absent. The table records approximately 88,000 clones, approximately 80% of them present only once. What was sequenced was PBMCs. The receptors come from a man between 18 and 29 years old in good health and CMV-seronegative.

The chain couples TRBV30 to TRBJ1-2; D is unresolved. Germline CDR1 reads GTSNPN; CDR2 reads SVGIG (reference sequence). Trimming shortened V by 3 bases and J by 4 bases, and 9 bases separated the two germline ends. The CDR3 runs to 12 residues. The CDR3 coding sequence is TGTGCCTGGAGGGCTCGGGGCTATGGCTACACCTTC. Its translation: CAWRARGYGYTF.

Turning to this clone: One junction end disagrees with the germline gene, perhaps due to a read error. The chain has TRBV7-9 and TRBJ2-3; TRBD2 matches at 12 bases. Germline-derived CDR1 and CDR2 are SEHNR and FQNEAQ (reference sequence). CDR3 length equals 16 residues. The CDR3 here is CSSRPRTSGVEDTQYF. The CDR3 coding sequence is TGTTCCAGCAGACCCAGGACTAGCGGGGTTGAAGATACGCAGTATTTT.

The chain links TRBV30 to TRBJ2-4; D possibly corresponds to TRBD1 (6 bases). Germline V lookup: CDR1 GTSNPN, CDR2 SVGIG (reference sequence). The CDR3 length is 14 residues. The ends were cut back, 1 base at V and 10 bases at J, with 17 bases in the middle. The CDR3 sequence: CAWSAVNVGGIQYF. DNA for the CDR3: TGTGCCTGGAGTGCTGTTAACGTAGGGGGAATTCAGTACTTC.

This chain uses TRBV7-9 with TRBJ2-7, with 7 positions matching TRBD2. The CDR3 loop spans 13 amino acids. In germline, CDR1 is SEHNR, CDR2 FQNEAQ (reference sequence). V lost 5 bases and J lost 5; bases outside the gene matches: 6. In DNA form, the CDR3 reads TGTGCCAGCAGCCCCCGGGGGGACCACGAGCAGTACTTC. This encodes CASSPRGDHEQYF.

The rearrangement joins TRBV2 to TRBJ2-2; D is perhaps TRBD1 (6 bases). The CDR3 totals 15 residues. CDR1 and CDR2 from the germline V gene are SNHLY and FYNNEI. Trimming removed 2 bases from V and 4 bases from J, with 11 bases in between. The CDR3 here is CASSELGARTGELFF. As DNA, the CDR3 is TGTGCCAGCAGTGAATTGGGGGCCCGCACCGGGGAGCTGTTTTTT.

The V gene is TRBV30, the J gene TRBJ1-1; D is unclear. The CDR3 loop spans 11 amino acids. Germline V gene sequence: CDR1 GTSNPN, CDR2 SVGIG (reference sequence). The V gene lost 7 bases and the J gene lost 8 bases, with 14 bases spanning the gap. CDR3 DNA sequence: TGTGCCTCCTCCCGGGAAGCCGAAGCTTTCTTT. Protein product: CASSREAEAFF.

The chain has TRBV4-2 and TRBJ2-2; unclear D gene. V lost 0 bases, J lost 4 bases, and 12 bases lay in between. The germline gives CDR1 LGHNA, CDR2 YNFKEQ. The CDR3 runs to 16 residues. CDR3 nucleotide sequence: TGTGCCAGCAGCCAAGATTTTTACAGCTTCACCGGGGAGCTGTTTTTT. It yields the protein CASSQDFYSFTGELFF.

The rearrangement uses TRBV28 and TRBJ1-2, with TRBD1 identical over 7 bases. CDR1 and CDR2 (germline): MDHEN, SYDVKM. V shed 7 bases and J 4 bases; nucleotides not matched to a gene: 9. This CDR3 has 14 amino acids. CDR3 sequence: CASMAQGTLYGYTF. CDR3 bases: TGTGCCAGCATGGCACAGGGGACCCTCTATGGCTACACCTTC.

The chain employs TRBV15 and TRBJ1-2, with a possible D match to TRBD1 (5 bases). Germline-derived CDR1 and CDR2 are LNHNV and YYDKDF (reference sequence). Deletions cut 0 bases from V and 6 bases from J, with 14 bases between. The CDR3 consists of 15 residues. This chain's CDR3 is CATSRDGRGYDGYTF. The DNA of the CDR3 is TGTGCCACCAGCAGAGATGGTAGGGGATACGATGGCTACACCTTC.

The chain combines TRBV5-6 with TRBJ1-1; D possibly corresponds to TRBD1 (5 bases). Germline V lookup: CDR1 SGHDT, CDR2 YYEEEE. The CDR3 is made up of 13 amino acids. V lost 5 bases to trimming and J lost 3 bases, with 11 bases between them. The DNA of the CDR3 is TGTGCCAGCAGTTATGACAGCTACACTGAAGCTTTCTTT. It specifies CASSYDSYTEAFF.

The chain joins TRBV29-1 to TRBJ1-2; D is unresolved. V was cut by 4 bases and J by 1 base, with 7 bases left in between. CDR3 size: 12 residues. The germline V gene encodes CDR1 SQVTM and CDR2 ANQGSEA. CDR3 in amino acids: CSVVTGNYGYTF. In nucleotides, the CDR3 is TGCAGCGTTGTGACGGGTAACTATGGCTACACCTTC.

This rearrangement joins TRBV9 to TRBJ1-2; D may be TRBD1 (6 bases). The ends were cut back, 0 bases at V and 4 bases at J, with 10 bases in the middle. This CDR3 region has 14 residues. The germline V gene has CDR1 SGDLS and CDR2 YYNGEE. CDR3 in DNA: TGTGCCAGCAGCGTAGAAGAAGGGGGCTATGGCTACACCTTC. It codes for CASSVEEGGYGYTF. The variable domain in full, completed from reference TRBV9 and TRBJ1-2, reads DSGVTQTPKHLITATGQRVTLRCSPRSGDLSVYWYQQSLDQGLQFLIQYYNGEERAKGNILERFSAQQFPDLHSELNLSSLELGDSALYFCASSVEEGGYGYTFGSGTRLTVV.

This chain connects TRBV30 to TRBJ2-2; no clear D. Trimming removed 0 bases at V and 3 bases at J, with 8 bases between. The germline V gene has CDR1 GTSNPN and CDR2 SVGIG (reference sequence). The CDR3 loop spans 14 amino acids. In DNA, the CDR3 is TGTGCCTGGAGTGTTCCCTCCTACACCGGGGAGCTGTTTTTT. This codes for CAWSVPSYTGELFF.

The gene calls are TRBV10-3 and TRBJ1-5, with D possibly TRBD1 on 5 matching bases. This CDR3 has 14 amino acids. Germline V lookup: CDR1 ENHRY, CDR2 SYGVKD. Trimming cost V 5 bases and J 4 bases, with 12 bases left between them. CDR3 amino acids: CAISPDGGNQPQHF. The CDR3 DNA follows: TGTGCCATCAGTCCGGACGGGGGAAATCAGCCCCAGCATTTT.